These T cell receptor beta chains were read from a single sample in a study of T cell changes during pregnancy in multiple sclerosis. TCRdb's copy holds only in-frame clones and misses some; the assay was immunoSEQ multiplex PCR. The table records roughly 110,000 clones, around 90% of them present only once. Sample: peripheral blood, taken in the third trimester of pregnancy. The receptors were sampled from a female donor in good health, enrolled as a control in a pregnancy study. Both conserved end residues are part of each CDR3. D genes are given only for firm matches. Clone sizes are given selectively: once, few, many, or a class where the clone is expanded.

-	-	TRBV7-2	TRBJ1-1	TGTGCCAGCAGCTTAGTGACAGGCCAGAACACTGAAGCTTTCTTT	CASSLVTGQNTEAFF
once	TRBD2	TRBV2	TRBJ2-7	TGTGCCAGCAGAGGCAGCGGGGGGGGCGAGCAGTACTTC	CASRGSGGGEQYF
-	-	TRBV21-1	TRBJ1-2	TGTGCCAGCAGCAAGACAGGTCGAAGCTATGGCTACACCTTC	CASSKTGRSYGYTF
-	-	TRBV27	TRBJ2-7	TGTGCCAGCAAACAAGGAGGGGACTCCTACGAGCAGTACTTC	CASKQGGDSYEQYF
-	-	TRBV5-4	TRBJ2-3	TGTGCCAGCAGCTTTATGGGACTCTCGCAGTATTTT	CASSFMGLSQYF
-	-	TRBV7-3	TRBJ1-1	TGTGCCAGCAGCAAGACAGGGAACACTGAAGCTTTCTTT	CASSKTGNTEAFF
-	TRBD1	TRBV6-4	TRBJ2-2	TGTGCCAGCAGTGACTCCGACAGGGGGAGCACCGGGGAGCTGTTTTTT	CASSDSDRGSTGELFF
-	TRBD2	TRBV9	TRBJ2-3	TGTGCCAGCAGCGTGACTAGCGGGGGGGCGACGGCAGATACGCAGTATTTT	CASSVTSGGATADTQYF
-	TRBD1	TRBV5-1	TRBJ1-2	TGCGCCAGCAGCTTACGGACAGGCGGAGGGTCTACCTATGGCTACACCTTC	CASSLRTGGGSTYGYTF
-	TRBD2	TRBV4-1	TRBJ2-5	TGCGCCAGCAGCCAAGATCTCGTAGCGGGGGAGACCCAGTACTTC	CASSQDLVAGETQYF
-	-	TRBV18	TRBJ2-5	TGTGCCAGCTCACCAGAGGTGACCGGATCGGGGGAGACCCAGTACTTC	CASSPEVTGSGETQYF
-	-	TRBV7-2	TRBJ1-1	TGTGCCAGCAGCACACAGGCGGAGGGCACTGAAGCTTTCTTT	CASSTQAEGTEAFF
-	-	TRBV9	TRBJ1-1	TGTGCCAGCAGCGGTTCAATGGGAGGCGAAGCTTTCTTT	CASSGSMGGEAFF
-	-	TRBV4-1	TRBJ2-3	TGCGCCAGCAGCCTGAGGAGGGCCGGAGCAGATACGCAGTATTTT	CASSLRRAGADTQYF
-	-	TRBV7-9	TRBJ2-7	TGTGCCAGCAGCCCTGACAGGCCCTACGAGCAGTACTTC	CASSPDRPYEQYF
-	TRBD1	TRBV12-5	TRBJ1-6	TGTGCTAGCTCCGAGGGACAGGGAAATTCACCCCTCCACTTT	CASSEGQGNSPLHF
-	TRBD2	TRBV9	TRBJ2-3	TGTGCCAGCAGCGCCAGCGGGGCGGAGGATACGCAGTATTTT	CASSASGAEDTQYF
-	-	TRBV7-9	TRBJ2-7	TGTGCCAGCAGCTCAGGACACACGAATTTTTACGAGCAGTACTTC	CASSSGHTNFYEQYF
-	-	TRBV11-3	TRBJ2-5	TGTGCCAGCAGCTCTACGACATACCAAGAGACCCAGTACTTC	CASSSTTYQETQYF
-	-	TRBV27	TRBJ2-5	TGTGCCAGCAGTTTACTGGCTAGCGAATACCAAGAGACCCAGTACTTC	CASSLLASEYQETQYF
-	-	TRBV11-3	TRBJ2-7	TGTGCCAGCAGCTTACCATCCAGGCTCGAGCAGTACTTC	CASSLPSRLEQYF
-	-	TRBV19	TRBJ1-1	TGTGCCAGTAGTCCCCGGGGTAAACCGAACACTGAAGCTTTCTTT	CASSPRGKPNTEAFF
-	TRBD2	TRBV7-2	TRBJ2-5	TGTGCCAGCAGACCAGCGGGGGGCCGGGAGACCCAGTACTTC	CASRPAGGRETQYF
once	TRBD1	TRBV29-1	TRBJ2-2	TGCAGCGTGGGACAGGCTATTACCGGGGAGCTGTTTTTT	CSVGQAITGELFF
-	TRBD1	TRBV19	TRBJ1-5	TGTGCCAGTACCCCGGGACAGGGATATCAGCCCCAGCATTTT	CASTPGQGYQPQHF
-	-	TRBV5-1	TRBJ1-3	TGCGCCAGCAGCTTGGAATCGGGAATTGGAAACACCATATATTTT	CASSLESGIGNTIYF
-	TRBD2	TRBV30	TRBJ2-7	TGTGCCTGGAGTGTAGGGGGACTAGCGGTCGAGCAGTACTTC	CAWSVGGLAVEQYF
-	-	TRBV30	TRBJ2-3	TGTGCCTGGAGTGCGGTAGCGGTGACAGATACGCAGTATTTT	CAWSAVAVTDTQYF
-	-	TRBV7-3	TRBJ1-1	TGTGCCAGCAGCCAAGGACAGTACACTGAAGCTTTCTTT	CASSQGQYTEAFF
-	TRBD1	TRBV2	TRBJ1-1	TGTGCCAGCAGGTTAGACAGGGGGAGAATGAACACTGAAGCTTTCTTT	CASRLDRGRMNTEAFF
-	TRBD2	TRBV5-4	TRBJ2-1	TGTGCCAGCAGCCCACTAGCGGGGAATGAGCAGTTCTTC	CASSPLAGNEQFF
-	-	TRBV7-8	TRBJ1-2	TGTGCCAGCCGCAAAGGTCTGGAACAGGGTAATAACTATGGCTACACCTTC	CASRKGLEQGNNYGYTF
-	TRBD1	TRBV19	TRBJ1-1	TGTGCCAGTAGGCAGGGGGCTGAAGCTTTCTTT	CASRQGAEAFF
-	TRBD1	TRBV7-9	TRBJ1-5	TGTGCCAGCAGCCCTGACAGGGGGAATCAGCCCCAGCATTTT	CASSPDRGNQPQHF
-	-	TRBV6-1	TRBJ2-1	TGTGCCAGCAGTGAAACATCTTACTCCTACAATGAGCAGTTCTTC	CASSETSYSYNEQFF
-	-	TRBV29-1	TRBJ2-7	TGCAGCGTTGAGTCAGGGTCCAGGTACGAGCAGTACTTC	CSVESGSRYEQYF
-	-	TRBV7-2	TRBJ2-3	TGTGCCAGCAGCCCACTGAGGGGCACAGATACGCAGTATTTT	CASSPLRGTDTQYF
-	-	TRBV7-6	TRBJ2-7	TGTGCCAGCAGCTCAGAGACGGGTTCCTACGAGCAGTACTTC	CASSSETGSYEQYF
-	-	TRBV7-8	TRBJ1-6	TGTGCCAGCAGCCCGAGGGCAACCTCCTATAATTCACCCCTCCACTTT	CASSPRATSYNSPLHF
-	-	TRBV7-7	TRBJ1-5	TGTGCCAGCAGCTTTCGACCGGAGAATCAGCCCCAGCATTTT	CASSFRPENQPQHF
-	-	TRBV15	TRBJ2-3	TGTGCCACCAGCAGAGATGATGGGCGGGGGCAGTATTTT	CATSRDDGRGQYF
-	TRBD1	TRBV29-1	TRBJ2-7	TGCAGCGTCCGGGACAGGGATGAGCAGTACTTC	CSVRDRDEQYF
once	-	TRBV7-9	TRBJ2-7	TGTGCCAGCACCGGAGGGACCACCTACGAGCAGTACTTC	CASTGGTTYEQYF
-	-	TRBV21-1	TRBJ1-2	TGTGCCAGCAGCCACGATGGCAGGGGGCTTATCTATGGCTACACCTTC	CASSHDGRGLIYGYTF
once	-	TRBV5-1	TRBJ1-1	TGCGCCAGCAGCTTGTCAGGGGTGGACACTGAAGCTTTCTTT	CASSLSGVDTEAFF
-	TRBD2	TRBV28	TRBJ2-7	TGTGCCAGCAAGAGGGGAGGGTTTTATTCCTACGAGCAGTACTTC	CASKRGGFYSYEQYF
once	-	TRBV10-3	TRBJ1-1	TGTGCCATCAGGGACTCATCAGGGGACACTGAAGCTTTCTTT	CAIRDSSGDTEAFF
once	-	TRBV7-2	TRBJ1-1	TGTGCCAGCAGCCCCAGGACAGAGTTTGAAGCTTTCTTT	CASSPRTEFEAFF
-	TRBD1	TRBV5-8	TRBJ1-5	TGTGCCAGCAGCTTATTCCTCGGGACAGGTCGGAATCAGCCCCAGCATTTT	CASSLFLGTGRNQPQHF
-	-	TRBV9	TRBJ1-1	TGTGCCAGCAGCGTTATCGGGAACACTGAAGCTTTCTTT	CASSVIGNTEAFF
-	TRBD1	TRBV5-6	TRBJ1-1	TGTGCCAGCAGCGCGGGACAGGGAAGCACTGAAGCTTTCTTT	CASSAGQGSTEAFF
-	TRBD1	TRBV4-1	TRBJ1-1	TGCGCCAGCAGCCAAGAGCCCAAAACGTCCGGGGACAGGGGGAACACTGAAGCTTTCTTT	CASSQEPKTSGDRGNTEAFF